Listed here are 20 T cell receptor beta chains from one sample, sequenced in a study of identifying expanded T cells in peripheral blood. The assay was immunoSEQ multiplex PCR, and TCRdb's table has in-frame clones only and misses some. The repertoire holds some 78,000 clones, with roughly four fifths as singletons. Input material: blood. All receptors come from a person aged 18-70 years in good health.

The DNA for the CDR3 is TGTGCCAGCAGTTTATCTTTAGCGGGAGCCGAGCAGTTCTTC. Protein sequence: CASSLSLAGAEQFF. The rearrangement uses TRBV27 and TRBJ2-1; 9 bases align to TRBD2. Trimming cost V 0 bases and J 10 bases; bases outside gene matches: 4. The length of the CDR3 is 14 residues. Per the germline V gene, CDR1 is MNHEY and CDR2 is SMNVEV (reference sequence).

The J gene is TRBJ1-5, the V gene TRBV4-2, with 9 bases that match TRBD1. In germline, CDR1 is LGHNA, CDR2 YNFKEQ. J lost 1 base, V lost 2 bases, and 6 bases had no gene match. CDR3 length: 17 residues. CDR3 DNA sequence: TGTGCCAGCAGCCAAACCGGGGGGACAGGGAGCAATCAGCCCCAGCATTTT. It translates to CASSQTGGTGSNQPQHF.

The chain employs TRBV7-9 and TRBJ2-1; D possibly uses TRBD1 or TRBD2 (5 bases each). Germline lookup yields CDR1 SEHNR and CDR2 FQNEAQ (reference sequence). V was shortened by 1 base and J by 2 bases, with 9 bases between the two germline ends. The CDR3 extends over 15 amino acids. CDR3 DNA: TGTGCCAGCAGCTTAGTGAGGGGTCCCTACAATGAGCAGTTCTTC. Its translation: CASSLVRGPYNEQFF. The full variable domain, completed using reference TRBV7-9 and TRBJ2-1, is DTGVSQNPRHKITKRGQNVTFRCDPISEHNRLYWYRQTLGQGPEFLTYFQNEAQLEKSRLLSDRFSAERPKGSFSTLEIQRTEQGDSAMYLCASSLVRGPYNEQFFGPGTRLTVL.

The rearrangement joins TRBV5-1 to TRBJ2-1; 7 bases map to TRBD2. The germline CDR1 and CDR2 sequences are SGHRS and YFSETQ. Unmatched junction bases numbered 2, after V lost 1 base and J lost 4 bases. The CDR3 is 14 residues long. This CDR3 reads CASSLWREYNEQFF. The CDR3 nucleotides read TGCGCCAGCAGCTTGTGGCGGGAGTACAATGAGCAGTTCTTC. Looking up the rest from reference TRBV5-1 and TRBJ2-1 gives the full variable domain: KAGVTQTPRYLIKTRGQQVTLSCSPISGHRSVSWYQQTPGQGLQFLFEYFSETQRNKGNFPGRFSGRQFSNSRSEMNVSTLELGDSALYLCASSLWREYNEQFFGPGTRLTVL.

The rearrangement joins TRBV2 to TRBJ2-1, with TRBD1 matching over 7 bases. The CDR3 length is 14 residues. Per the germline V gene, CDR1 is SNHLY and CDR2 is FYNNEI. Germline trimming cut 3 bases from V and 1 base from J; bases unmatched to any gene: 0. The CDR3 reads CASSEGQSYNEQFF. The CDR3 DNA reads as TGTGCCAGCAGTGAGGGACAGTCCTACAATGAGCAGTTCTTC.

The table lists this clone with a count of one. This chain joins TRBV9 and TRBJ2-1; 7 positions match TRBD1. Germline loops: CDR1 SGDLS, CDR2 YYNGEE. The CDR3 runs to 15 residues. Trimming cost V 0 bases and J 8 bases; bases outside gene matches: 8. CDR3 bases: TGTGCCAGCAGCGTAGAGGCAGGGGGAAGGGATGAGCAGTTCTTC. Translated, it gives CASSVEAGGRDEQFF.

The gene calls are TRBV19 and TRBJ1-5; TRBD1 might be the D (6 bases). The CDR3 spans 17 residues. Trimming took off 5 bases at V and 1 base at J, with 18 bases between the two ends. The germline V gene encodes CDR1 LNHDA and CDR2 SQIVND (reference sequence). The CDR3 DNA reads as TGTGCCAGTAGTTCGCCCCCAGGGGTTGGAAGCAATCAGCCCCAGCATTTT. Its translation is CASSSPPGVGSNQPQHF. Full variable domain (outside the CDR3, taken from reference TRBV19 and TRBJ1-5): DGGITQSPKYLFRKEGQNVTLSCEQNLNHDAMYWYRQDPGQGLRLIYYSQIVNDFQKGDIAEGYSVSREKKESFPLTVTSAQKNPTAFYLCASSSPPGVGSNQPQHFGDGTRLSIL.

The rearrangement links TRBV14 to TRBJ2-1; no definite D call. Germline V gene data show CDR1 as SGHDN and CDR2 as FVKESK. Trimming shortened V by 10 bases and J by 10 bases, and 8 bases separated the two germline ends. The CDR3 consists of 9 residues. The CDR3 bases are TGTGCCACCCGCGCCGAGCAGTTCTTC. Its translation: CATRAEQFF.

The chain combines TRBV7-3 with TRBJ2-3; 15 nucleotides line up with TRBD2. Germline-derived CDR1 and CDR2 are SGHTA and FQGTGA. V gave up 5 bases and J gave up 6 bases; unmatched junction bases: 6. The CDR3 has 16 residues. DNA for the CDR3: TGTGCCAGCAGCCCGACGGGACTAGCGGGAGGCGATACGCAGTATTTT. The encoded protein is CASSPTGLAGGDTQYF.

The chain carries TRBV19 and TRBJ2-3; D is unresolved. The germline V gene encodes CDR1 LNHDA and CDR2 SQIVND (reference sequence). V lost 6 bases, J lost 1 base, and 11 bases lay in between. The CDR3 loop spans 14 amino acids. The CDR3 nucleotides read TGTGCCAGTAGAAGGGAAATGCGCACAGATACGCAGTATTTT. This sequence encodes CASRREMRTDTQYF.

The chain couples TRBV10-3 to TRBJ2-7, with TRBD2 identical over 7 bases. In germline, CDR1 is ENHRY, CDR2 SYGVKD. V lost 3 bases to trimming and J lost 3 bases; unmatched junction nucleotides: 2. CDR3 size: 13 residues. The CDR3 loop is CAISDGRDYEQYF. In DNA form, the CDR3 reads TGTGCCATCAGTGATGGGAGGGACTACGAGCAGTACTTC.

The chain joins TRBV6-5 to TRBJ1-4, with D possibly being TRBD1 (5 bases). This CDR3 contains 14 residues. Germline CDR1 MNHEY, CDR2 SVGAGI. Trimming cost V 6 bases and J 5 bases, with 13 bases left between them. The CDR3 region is CASRRGVYNEKLFF. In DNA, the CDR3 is TGTGCCAGCAGGCGGGGGGTCTACAATGAAAAACTGTTTTTT.

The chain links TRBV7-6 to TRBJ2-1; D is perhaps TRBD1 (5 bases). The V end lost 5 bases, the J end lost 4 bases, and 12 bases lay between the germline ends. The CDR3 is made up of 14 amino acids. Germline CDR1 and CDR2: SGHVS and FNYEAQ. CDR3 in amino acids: CASSPSQGYNEQFF. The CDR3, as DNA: TGTGCCAGCAGCCCCAGCCAGGGTTACAATGAGCAGTTCTTC.

CDR3 in amino acids: CASRYDRDQPQHF. CDR3 DNA sequence: TGTGCCAGTAGATACGACAGGGATCAGCCCCAGCATTTT. V usage is TRBV19 and J usage is TRBJ1-5; 7 nucleotides line up with TRBD1. Germline V gene sequence: CDR1 LNHDA, CDR2 SQIVND (reference sequence). V lost 6 bases to trimming and J lost 5 bases; unmatched junction nucleotides: 4. This CDR3 has 13 amino acids.

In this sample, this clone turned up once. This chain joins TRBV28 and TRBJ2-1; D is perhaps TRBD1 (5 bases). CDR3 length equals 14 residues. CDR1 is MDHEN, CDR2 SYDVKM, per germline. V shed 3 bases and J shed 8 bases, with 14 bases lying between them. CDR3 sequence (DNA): TGTGCCAGCAGTTTGGACACGCTCTGGGATGAGCAGTTCTTC. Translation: CASSLDTLWDEQFF.

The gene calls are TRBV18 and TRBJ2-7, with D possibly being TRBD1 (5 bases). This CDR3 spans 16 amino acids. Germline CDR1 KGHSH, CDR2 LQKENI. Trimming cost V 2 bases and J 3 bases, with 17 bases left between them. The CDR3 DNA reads TGTGCCAGCTCACCAGCCGCGGCAGGGTTTGGCTACGAGCAGTACTTC. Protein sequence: CASSPAAAGFGYEQYF. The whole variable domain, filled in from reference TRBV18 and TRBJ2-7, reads NAGVMQNPRHLVRRRGQEARLRCSPMKGHSHVYWYRQLPEEGLKFMVYLQKENIIDESGMPKERFSAEFPKEGPSILRIQQVVRGDSAAYFCASSPAAAGFGYEQYFGPGTRLTVT.

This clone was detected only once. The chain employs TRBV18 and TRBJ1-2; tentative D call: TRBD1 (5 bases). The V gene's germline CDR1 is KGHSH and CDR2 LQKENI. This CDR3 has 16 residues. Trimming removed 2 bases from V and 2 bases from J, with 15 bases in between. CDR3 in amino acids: CASSPWSGEGNYGYTF. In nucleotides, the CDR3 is TGTGCCAGCTCACCATGGTCGGGGGAGGGAAACTATGGCTACACCTTC.

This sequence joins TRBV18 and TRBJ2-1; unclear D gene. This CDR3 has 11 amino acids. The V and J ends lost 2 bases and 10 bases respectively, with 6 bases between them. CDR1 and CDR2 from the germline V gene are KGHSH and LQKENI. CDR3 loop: CASSPSGEQFF. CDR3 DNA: TGTGCCAGCTCACCATCCGGGGAGCAGTTCTTC.

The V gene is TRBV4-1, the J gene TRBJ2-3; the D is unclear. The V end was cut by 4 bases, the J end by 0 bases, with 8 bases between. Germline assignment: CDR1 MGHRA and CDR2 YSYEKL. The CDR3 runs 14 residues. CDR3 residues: CASSRPQSTDTQYF. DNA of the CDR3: TGCGCCAGCAGCCGTCCCCAGAGCACAGATACGCAGTATTTT.

In DNA form, the CDR3 reads TGTGCCAGCAGTTTATCGTTTGCGTTTGGGACAGCGACCGGGGAGCTGTTTTTT. This encodes CASSLSFAFGTATGELFF. J is TRBJ2-2 and V is TRBV27; TRBD1 agrees at 7 bases. Trimming at V came to 0 bases and at J to 5 bases, leaving 12 bases not matched to a gene. This CDR3 spans 18 amino acids. Germline CDR1 and CDR2: MNHEY and SMNVEV (reference sequence).